This is a list of T cell receptor beta chains from one sample in a study of shared clonotypes between healthy human individuals. Data came from immunoSEQ multiplex PCR; TCRdb stores just in-frame clones and leaves some out. The table shows over a million clones, with around 97% occurring only once. Material: naive CD4+ T cells sorted from blood. Receptors were obtained from a man under 40 in good health. The CDR3 runs from the conserved cysteine through the conserved F or W. Fields, in order: clone size, V gene, CDR3 protein. For some rows the clone size is stated as once, few or many, or as a class when expanded; others skip it.

size: .; V: TRBV7-2; CDR3: CASSLTPGQGAGYTF
size: .; V: TRBV28; CDR3: CASSQGTASNQPQHF
size: once; V: TRBV18; CDR3: CASSQDRGNEKLFF
size: .; V: TRBV29-1; CDR3: CSVALARGGGIPDTQYF
size: .; V: TRBV7-8; CDR3: CASSPALSRSSYEQYF
size: few; V: TRBV7-9; CDR3: CASSVRDRGLFF
size: few; V: TRBV15; CDR3: CATSKGQRGLQETQYF
size: .; V: TRBV5-4; CDR3: CASSLEVVSYEQYF
size: .; V: TRBV7-9; CDR3: CARSPGTNTGELFF
size: .; V: TRBV4-1; CDR3: CASSQDPQGDYGYTF
size: .; V: TRBV30; CDR3: CAGGLADTDTQYF
size: .; V: TRBV5-8; CDR3: CASSLRGLGSNEQFF
size: .; V: TRBV6-6; CDR3: CASSYSTEKLFF
size: .; V: TRBV2; CDR3: CASSEEGLSKETQYF
size: .; V: TRBV7-2; CDR3: CASSLILGNEQFF
size: .; V: TRBV5-1; CDR3: CASSGAVEYYNEQFF
size: .; V: TRBV6-6; CDR3: CASSYPRGGDYEQYF
size: once; V: TRBV11-3; CDR3: CASSRRVAGANVLTF
size: .; V: TRBV6-5; CDR3: CASSSGVSTEAFF
size: .; V: TRBV5-1; CDR3: CASTNPRETQYF
size: .; V: TRBV2; CDR3: CASTGQVNTEAFF
size: once; V: TRBV7-9; CDR3: CAIRDSMIHSSGANVLTF
size: .; V: TRBV4-1; CDR3: CASSQEVIGEQFF
size: .; V: TRBV13; CDR3: CASSYRLAGAYEQYF
size: .; V: TRBV9; CDR3: CASSVDTGAVNTEAFF
size: .; V: TRBV18; CDR3: CASSRVMGLDDEQYF
size: few; V: TRBV7-9; CDR3: CASSLTSETLSYEQYF
size: .; V: TRBV5-6; CDR3: CASSLGFGMGTDTQYF
size: .; V: TRBV7-9; CDR3: CASSSQRTFSYEQYF